The 16 T cell receptor beta chains presented below share a single source sample, sequenced in a study of response to subunit inactivated influenza vaccine. TCRdb re-called the RT-PCR reads with MiXCR, one entry per CDR3 protein. The table shows about 480,000 distinct CDR3 sequences, with 10% to 15% occurring only once. The material sequenced was PBMCs from blood, taken around seven weeks after vaccination. The source of these receptors is a man aged 50-59 years who received an inactivated influenza vaccine.

The chain links TRBV5-5 to TRBJ2-1, with D perhaps TRBD1 or TRBD2 (5 bases each). Deletions cut 0 bases from V and 5 bases from J, with 21 bases between. Germline V CDR1 and CDR2: SGHKS, YYEKEE (reference sequence). The CDR3 runs 18 residues. CDR3 in amino acids: CASSLVIDFGAIHNEQFF. CDR3 sequence (DNA): TGTGCCAGCAGCTTGGTAATTGACTTCGGGGCCATCCACAATGAGCAGTTCTTC.

This clonotype was seen only a few times. The V and J genes are TRBV4-2 and TRBJ1-1, with D possibly matching TRBD1 (5 bases). The CDR3 sequence is 12 residues long. Trimming cost V 3 bases and J 7 bases, with 9 bases left between them. The germline V gene has CDR1 LGHNA and CDR2 YNFKEQ. The CDR3 DNA is TGTGCCAGCAGCCACAGGGTCGGTGAAGCTTTCTTT. Amino acid sequence: CASSHRVGEAFF.

This clonotype showed up just a few times. V is TRBV2 and J is TRBJ2-7; 14 positions agree with TRBD2. The CDR3 length is 17 residues. Germline loops: CDR1 SNHLY, CDR2 FYNNEI. With 6 bases clipped from V and 4 bases from J, the junction kept 11 bases outside the gene matches. The CDR3 spells CASSWPTSGRADYEQYF. For the CDR3, the DNA is TGTGCCAGCAGCTGGCCGACTAGCGGGAGGGCCGATTACGAGCAGTACTTC.

This clonotype was detected ten times or more. V usage is TRBV28 and J usage is TRBJ2-3, with D perhaps TRBD1 or TRBD2 (5 bases each). Per germline, CDR1 MDHEN and CDR2 SYDVKM. Trimming took 5 bases from V and 2 from J, leaving 20 bases between them. CDR3 length equals 17 residues. The CDR3 coding sequence is TGTGCCAGCAGTCGTCCCGGGACCCGGGCGGACACAGATACGCAGTATTTT. Translated, it gives CASSRPGTRADTDTQYF. The full variable domain, with the rest looked up from reference TRBV28 and TRBJ2-3, is DVKVTQSSRYLVKRTGEKVFLECVQDMDHENMFWYRQDPGLGLRLIYFSYDVKMKEKGDIPEGYSVSREKKERFSLILESASTNQTSMYLCASSRPGTRADTDTQYFGPGTRLTVL.

This clonotype was seen many times. This sequence joins TRBV4-3 and TRBJ1-1, with unresolved D. CDR1 LGHNA and CDR2 YSLEER come from the germline V gene. Trimming shortened V by 0 bases and J by 1 base, and 3 bases separated the two germline ends. The CDR3 extends over 13 amino acids. The CDR3 here is CASSQEQNTEAFF. CDR3 DNA: TGCGCCAGCAGCCAAGAACAGAACACTGAAGCTTTCTTT.

This clonotype has a handful of counts. V and J are TRBV7-8 and TRBJ1-2, with D possibly TRBD1 on 5 matching bases. This CDR3 has 13 amino acids. The germline gives CDR1 SGHVS, CDR2 FQNEAQ. Trimming pared 5 bases from V and 4 bases from J, leaving 11 bases between. The CDR3, as DNA: TGTGCCAGCAGCAGGACGGGACCCTATGGCTACACCTTC. The encoded protein is CASSRTGPYGYTF.

The chain links TRBV11-2 to TRBJ2-1; 13 nucleotides line up with TRBD2. Germline V gene lookup returns CDR1 SGHAT and CDR2 FQNNGV. V dropped 4 bases and J dropped 1; count of bases not matched to a gene: 7. The CDR3 is made up of 18 amino acids. CDR3 sequence: CASSWTSGSRRSYNEQFF. The CDR3 nucleotides are TGTGCCAGCAGCTGGACTAGCGGGAGCCGCCGTTCCTACAATGAGCAGTTCTTC.

The sample holds a few counts of this clonotype. This chain uses TRBV24-1 with TRBJ2-1; D perhaps matches TRBD2 (6 bases). Trimming stripped 2 bases from V and 14 bases from J, with 18 bases between. The CDR3 is made up of 14 amino acids. CDR1 KGHDR and CDR2 SFDVKD come from the germline V gene. CDR3 region: CATSDSLGRQGKFF. The CDR3 DNA reads as TGTGCCACCAGTGATTCACTTGGGAGGCAGGGAAAGTTCTTC.

This clonotype turned up a few times. The chain is built from TRBV4-1 and TRBJ1-2; TRBD1 agrees at 9 bases. Looked up from germline, CDR1 is MGHRA and CDR2 is YSYEKL. The V segment lost 1 base and the J segment 7 bases; nucleotides outside the gene matches: 10. This CDR3 is built from 16 residues. Here the CDR3 reads CASSQGGVGTGSGYTF. DNA of the CDR3: TGCGCCAGCAGCCAAGGTGGGGTCGGGACAGGGTCTGGCTACACCTTC.

In this sample, this clonotype turned up many times. The CDR3 nucleotides read TGTGCCAGCACCGCGCCCAGCGGAGAGAGCACAGATACGCAGTATTTT. As protein: CASTAPSGESTDTQYF. The rearrangement uses TRBV9 and TRBJ2-3; perhaps TRBD2 as D (5 bases). Trimming took 6 bases from V and 0 from J, leaving 17 bases between them. The CDR3 has 16 amino acids. Per germline, CDR1 SGDLS and CDR2 YYNGEE.

This clonotype was counted at least ten times. V usage is TRBV20-1 and J usage is TRBJ2-5; 10 nucleotides align to TRBD1. Looked up from germline, CDR1 is DFQATT and CDR2 is SNEGSKA (reference sequence). The CDR3 is made up of 13 amino acids. The V segment lost 6 bases and the J segment 9 bases; nucleotides outside the gene matches: 10. CDR3 DNA: TGCAGTGCCCGGACAGGGGGGGTGAAGGCCCAGTACTTC. It codes for CSARTGGVKAQYF.

The chain employs TRBV20-1 and TRBJ2-4; possible D gene TRBD2, 6 bases. V was clipped by 3 bases and J by 2 bases, with 8 bases between them. The CDR3 covers 13 residues. The germline gives CDR1 DFQATT, CDR2 SNEGSKA (reference sequence). Written as DNA, the CDR3 is TGCAGTGCTAGCGGGAGTACCAAAAACATTCAGTACTTC. It is translated as CSASGSTKNIQYF.

This clonotype turned up a few times. The chain combines TRBV7-9 with TRBJ2-7, with unresolved D. Trimming took off 4 bases at V and 5 bases at J, with 15 bases between the two ends. The germline V gene encodes CDR1 SEHNR and CDR2 FQNEAQ (reference sequence). The CDR3 is made up of 14 amino acids. The CDR3 is CASSSDPTRDEQYF. In nucleotides, the CDR3 is TGTGCCAGCAGCTCTGACCCCACACGGGACGAGCAGTACTTC.

The rearrangement joins TRBV28 to TRBJ1-1, with TRBD1 matching 7 bases. The CDR3 length is 12 residues. CDR1 is MDHEN, CDR2 SYDVKM, per germline. The V and J ends lost 5 bases and 10 bases, in that order; junction bases with no gene match: 7. The DNA of the CDR3 is TGTGCCAGCAGTCTCACAGGGGTTTTAGCTTTCTTT. It is translated as CASSLTGVLAFF.

The genes are TRBV11-2 and TRBJ2-6; no clear D gene. The V gene lost 3 bases and the J gene lost 4 bases, with 13 bases spanning the gap. Germline V gives CDR1 SGHAT, CDR2 FQNNGV. CDR3 length: 16 amino acids. The CDR3 sequence: CASSFRTFGGANVLTF. The CDR3 DNA follows: TGTGCCAGCAGCTTTAGGACGTTTGGGGGGGCCAACGTCCTGACTTTC.

Ten or more counts support this clonotype. The chain joins TRBV5-1 to TRBJ2-3; TRBD2 matches 11 bases. Germline lookup yields CDR1 SGHRS and CDR2 YFSETQ. The CDR3 is made up of 16 amino acids. J gave up 0 bases and V 3 bases, and 3 bases lay outside the gene matches. CDR3 sequence reads: CASSWGLAASTDTQYF. Here the CDR3 DNA reads TGCGCCAGCAGCTGGGGACTAGCGGCTAGCACAGATACGCAGTATTTT.